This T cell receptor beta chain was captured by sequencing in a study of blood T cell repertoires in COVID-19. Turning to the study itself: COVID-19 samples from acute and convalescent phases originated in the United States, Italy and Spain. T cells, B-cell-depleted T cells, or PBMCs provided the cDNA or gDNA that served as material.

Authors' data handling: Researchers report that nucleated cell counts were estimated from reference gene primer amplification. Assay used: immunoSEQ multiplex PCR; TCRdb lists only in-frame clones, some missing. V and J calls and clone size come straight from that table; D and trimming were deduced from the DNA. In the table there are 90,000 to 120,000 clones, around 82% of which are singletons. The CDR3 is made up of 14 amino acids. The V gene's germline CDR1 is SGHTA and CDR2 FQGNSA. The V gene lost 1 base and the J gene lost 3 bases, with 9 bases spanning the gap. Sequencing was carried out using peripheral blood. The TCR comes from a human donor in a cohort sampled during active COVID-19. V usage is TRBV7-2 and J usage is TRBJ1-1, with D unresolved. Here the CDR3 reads CASSLVSRDTEAFF. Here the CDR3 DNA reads TGTGCCAGCAGCTTAGTCAGTCGGGACACTGAAGCTTTCTTT.